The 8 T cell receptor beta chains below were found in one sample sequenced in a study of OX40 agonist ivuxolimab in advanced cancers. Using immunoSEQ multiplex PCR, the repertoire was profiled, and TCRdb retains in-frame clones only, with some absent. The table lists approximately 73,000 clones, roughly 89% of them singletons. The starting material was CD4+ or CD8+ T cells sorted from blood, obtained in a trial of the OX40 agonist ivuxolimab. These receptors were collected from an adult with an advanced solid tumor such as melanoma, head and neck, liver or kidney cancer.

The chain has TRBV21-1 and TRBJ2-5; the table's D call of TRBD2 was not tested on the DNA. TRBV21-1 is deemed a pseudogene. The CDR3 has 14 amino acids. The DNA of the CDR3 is TGTGCCAGCAACTGGGCGGGAACGGGAGAGACCCAGTACTTC. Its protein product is CASNWAGTGETQYF.

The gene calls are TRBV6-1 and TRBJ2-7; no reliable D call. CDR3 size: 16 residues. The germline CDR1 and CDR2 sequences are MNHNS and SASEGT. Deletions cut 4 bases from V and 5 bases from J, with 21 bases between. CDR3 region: CASSAHSPTETHEQYF. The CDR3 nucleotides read TGTGCCAGCAGTGCCCATAGCCCGACCGAGACCCACGAGCAGTACTTC.

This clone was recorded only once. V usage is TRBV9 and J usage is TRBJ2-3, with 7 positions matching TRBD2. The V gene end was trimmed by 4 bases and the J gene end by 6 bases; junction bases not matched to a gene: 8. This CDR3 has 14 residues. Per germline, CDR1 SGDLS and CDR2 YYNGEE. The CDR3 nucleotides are TGTGCCAGCAGCCCTGGGGAGGGAGCGGATACGCAGTATTTT. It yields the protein CASSPGEGADTQYF.

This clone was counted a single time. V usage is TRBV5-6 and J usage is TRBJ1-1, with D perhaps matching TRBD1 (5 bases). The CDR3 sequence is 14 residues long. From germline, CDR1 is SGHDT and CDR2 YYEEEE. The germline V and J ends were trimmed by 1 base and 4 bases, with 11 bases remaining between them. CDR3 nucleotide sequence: TGTGCCAGCAGCTTGCTGTCGGGGGGCACTGAAGCTTTCTTT. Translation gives CASSLLSGGTEAFF. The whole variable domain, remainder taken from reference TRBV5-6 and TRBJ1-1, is DAGVTQSPTHLIKTRGQQVTLRCSPKSGHDTVSWYQQALGQGPQFIFQYYEEEERQRGNFPDRFSGHQFPNYSSELNVNALLLGDSALYLCASSLLSGGTEAFFGQGTRLTVV.

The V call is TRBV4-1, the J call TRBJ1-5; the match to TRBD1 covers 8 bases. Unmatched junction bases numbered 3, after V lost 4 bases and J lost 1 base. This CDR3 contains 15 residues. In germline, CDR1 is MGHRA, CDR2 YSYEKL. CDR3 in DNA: TGCGCCAGCAGCCGAGACAGGGGAAGCAATCAGCCCCAGCATTTT. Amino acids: CASSRDRGSNQPQHF.

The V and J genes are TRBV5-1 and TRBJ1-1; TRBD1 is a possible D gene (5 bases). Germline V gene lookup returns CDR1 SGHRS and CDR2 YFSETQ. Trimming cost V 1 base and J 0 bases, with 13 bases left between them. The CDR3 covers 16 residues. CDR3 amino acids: CASSLPGHHMNTEAFF. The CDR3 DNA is TGCGCCAGCAGCTTGCCAGGGCACCACATGAACACTGAAGCTTTCTTT. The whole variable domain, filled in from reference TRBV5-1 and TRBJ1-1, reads KAGVTQTPRYLIKTRGQQVTLSCSPISGHRSVSWYQQTPGQGLQFLFEYFSETQRNKGNFPGRFSGRQFSNSRSEMNVSTLELGDSALYLCASSLPGHHMNTEAFFGQGTRLTVV.

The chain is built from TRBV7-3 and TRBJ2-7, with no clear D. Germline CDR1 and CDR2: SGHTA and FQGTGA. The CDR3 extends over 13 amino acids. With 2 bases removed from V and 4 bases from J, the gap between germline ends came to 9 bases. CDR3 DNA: TGTGCCAGCAGCTTAGGCAAGGGATACGAGCAGTACTTC. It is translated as CASSLGKGYEQYF.

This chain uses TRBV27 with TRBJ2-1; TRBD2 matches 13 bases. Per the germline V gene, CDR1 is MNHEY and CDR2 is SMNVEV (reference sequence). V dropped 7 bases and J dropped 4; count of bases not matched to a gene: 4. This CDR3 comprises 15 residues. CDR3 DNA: TGTGCCAGCACCCAGACTAGCGGGGGGTACAATGAGCAGTTCTTC. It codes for CASTQTSGGYNEQFF.